This T cell receptor (beta chain) is drawn from a study of T-cell memory formation after mild COVID-19 (dated by TCRdb to the early 2020s). Notes on the research overall: TCR sequence clusters from the two donors were largely donor specific. Longitudinal TCRalpha and TCRbeta repertoire sequencing tracked T-cell clones expanding and contracting after mild COVID-19 in two donors. Two young, previously healthy adult volunteers, one female and one male, were included in the cohort.

Reads for this sample came from an Illumina NovaSeq 6000. Using 5'RACE with constant-segment primers, TCRalpha and TCRbeta cDNA libraries were constructed, with sample barcodes and unique molecular identifiers added in the process. RNA was extracted from every sample with Trizol reagent. Libraries were amplified in two PCR steps, with a second sample barcode and Illumina TruSeq adapters added in the second step. Sequencing of the libraries was done on an Illumina NovaSeq, producing 2 x 150 bp paired-end reads. Per the authors' processing: Reads were demultiplexed and collapsed into UMI-guided consensus sequences with migec v1.2.7. Using mixcr v2.1.11, UMI consensuses were aligned to TRA and TRB V and J templates and then assembled into clonotypes. Clonotypes were classified as expanded or contracted when called significant by both edgeR and NoisET, with noise models trained on biological replicates. For edgeR calls, the cutoffs were a false discovery rate-adjusted p below 0.01 and a log2 fold-change threshold of 1. As an exploratory analysis of dynamics, max-normalized trajectories of the 1000 most abundant clonotypes were examined with PCA combined with hierarchical clustering. Separately sequenced CD4+ and CD8+ repertoires were used to assign the CD4 or CD8 phenotype of responding clones. TCRdb took the public reads, trimmed them with fastp at Q25, ran MiXCR for clone calling and kept in-frame beta chains. CDR3 protein duplicates are merged, each entry listing the most common genes and DNA. Here the V and J calls rest on TCRdb's processing, not on the authors' analysis. A total of about 110,000 distinct CDR3 sequences appear in this sample, approximately 15% of them only once. The biggest ten clones account for 25% to 30% of the sample.

In its sample, this clonotype was seen once. Its antigen specificity is not known. Nothing much larger sits one base from this clone, and base qualities are not available. A solitary read yields weak support. Ends trimmed: V by 4 bases, J by 3 bases; bases unmatched to a gene: 7. The CDR3, from cysteine to phenylalanine, totals 15 residues. CDR3 DNA is the only sequence kept; it has 45 bases, read in frame from the first base. Via the germline V gene (reference sequence), CDR1 is LGHDT and CDR2 YNNKEL. Ficoll-Paque density gradient centrifugation was the method used to isolate PBMCs. Overall results and qualifications from the work: From day 15 to 85, contracting clones showed balanced CD4/CD8 phenotypes, whereas a second wave of clones that expanded from day 15 to 37 leaned towards CD4+. The study included only a couple of mild cases, and larger cohorts that include severe cases with pre-infection samples were judged to be necessary. Contracting CD4+ clones were found mainly in CM and EM memory subsets, while CD8+ clones were enriched in EMRA. SARS-CoV-2 specificity was not confirmed for the second-wave clones peaking on day 37. Some responding clones were detected in pre-infection memory, which suggested that pre-existing cross-reactive memory T cells had joined the SARS-CoV-2 response.

The chain is made from TRBV3-1 and TRBJ2-3, and TRBD2 matches 7 of the central bases. The TCR originated in an adult woman who had mild COVID-19 (a few samples of this study predate the infection). The sample titles of this study are shuffled in the database, so cell type and time point are left out; the donor was told from shared clones. The sequenced material came from PBMCs or a T cell subset sorted from them (not recorded which). DNA sequence: TGTGCCAGCAGCCTTTTTCGGGGGGTAACAGATACGCAGTATTTT. The encoded protein is CASSLFRGVTDTQYF.